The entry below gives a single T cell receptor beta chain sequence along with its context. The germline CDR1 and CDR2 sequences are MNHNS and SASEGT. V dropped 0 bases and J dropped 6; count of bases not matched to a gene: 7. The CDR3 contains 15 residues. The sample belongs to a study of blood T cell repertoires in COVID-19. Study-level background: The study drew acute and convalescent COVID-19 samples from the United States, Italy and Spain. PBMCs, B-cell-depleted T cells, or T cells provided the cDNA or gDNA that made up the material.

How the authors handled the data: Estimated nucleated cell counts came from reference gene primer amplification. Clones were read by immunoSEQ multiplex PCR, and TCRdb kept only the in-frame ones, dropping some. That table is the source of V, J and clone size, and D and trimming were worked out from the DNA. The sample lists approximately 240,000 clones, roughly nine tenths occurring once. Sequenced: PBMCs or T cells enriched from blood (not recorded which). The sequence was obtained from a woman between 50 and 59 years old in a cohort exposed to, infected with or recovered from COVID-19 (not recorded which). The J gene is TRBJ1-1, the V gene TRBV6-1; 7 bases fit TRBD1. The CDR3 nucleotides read TGTGCCAGCAGTGAAGCGCAGACAGGGCGATCTGAAGCTTTCTTT. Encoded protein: CASSEAQTGRSEAFF.